This TCR beta chain was documented in a study of cytomegalovirus exposure and HLA in healthy donors. Study conclusions and caveats: The study flagged approximately 180 TCR beta chains as cytomegalovirus-associated.

This CDR3 contains 13 residues. From germline, CDR1 is SQVTM and CDR2 ANQGSEA. Trimming removed 4 bases from V and 3 bases from J, with 13 bases in between. Worth noting for this clone: No antigen is known for it.

The primer mix had 60 Vbeta and 13 Jbeta primers. Sequencing used immunoSEQ multiplex PCR; TCRdb keeps in-frame clones, though not all of them. The table shows approximately 210,000 clones, with roughly four fifths occurring only once. What was sequenced was PBMCs. The sequence came from a man younger than 35 in good health and CMV-seronegative. The chain joins TRBV29-1 to TRBJ2-7; D perhaps matches TRBD1 (6 bases). The CDR3 protein is CSVAQGGGYEQYF. As DNA, the CDR3 is TGCAGCGTTGCTCAAGGGGGTGGCTACGAGCAGTACTTC.